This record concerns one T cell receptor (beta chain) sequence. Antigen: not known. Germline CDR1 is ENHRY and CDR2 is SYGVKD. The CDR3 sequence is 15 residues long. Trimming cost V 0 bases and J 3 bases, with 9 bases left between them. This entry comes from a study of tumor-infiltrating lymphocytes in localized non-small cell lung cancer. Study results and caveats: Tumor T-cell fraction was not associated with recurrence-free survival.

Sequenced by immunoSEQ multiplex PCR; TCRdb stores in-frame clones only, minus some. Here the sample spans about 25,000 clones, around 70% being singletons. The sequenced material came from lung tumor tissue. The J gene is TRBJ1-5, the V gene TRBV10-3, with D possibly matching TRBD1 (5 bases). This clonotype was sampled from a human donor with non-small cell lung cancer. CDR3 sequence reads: CAISESGPNNQPQHF. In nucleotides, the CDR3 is TGTGCCATCAGTGAGTCGGGACCCAACAATCAGCCCCAGCATTTT.